Listed below are T cell receptor beta chains from one sample, sequenced in a study of blood T cell repertoires in COVID-19. The repertoire was sequenced with immunoSEQ multiplex PCR; TCRdb's copy has only in-frame clones and lacks some. The sample lists about 250,000 clones; around 89% were seen once. Sample: peripheral blood. These receptors were collected from a man aged 25-45 years with acute or convalescent COVID-19. The CDR3 runs from the conserved cysteine through the conserved F or W. D genes are given only for firm matches. Size values are once, few and many counts, or a class for expanded clones, and some rows have none.

abundance: .; v_gene: TRBV3-1/TRBV3-2; j_gene: TRBJ2-3; d_gene: .; CDR3nt: TGTGCCAGCAGCCAAGGAAGGGGAGATACGCAGTATTTT; CDR3aa: CASSQGRGDTQYF
abundance: .; v_gene: TRBV30; j_gene: TRBJ1-1; d_gene: TRBD1; CDR3nt: TGTGCCGGGAAACAGGGGGCAGGGTTAACTGAAGCTTTCTTT; CDR3aa: CAGKQGAGLTEAFF
abundance: .; v_gene: TRBV27; j_gene: TRBJ1-1; d_gene: TRBD1; CDR3nt: TGTGCCAGCAGGCTGAACAGGGGATTGGCCACTGAAGCTTTCTTT; CDR3aa: CASRLNRGLATEAFF
abundance: .; v_gene: TRBV6-6; j_gene: TRBJ2-5; d_gene: TRBD2; CDR3nt: TGTGCCAGCAGCCCAGCGGGTAGCGGGAAAGAGACCCAGTACTTC; CDR3aa: CASSPAGSGKETQYF
abundance: .; v_gene: TRBV5-1; j_gene: TRBJ2-2; d_gene: TRBD2; CDR3nt: TGCGCCAGCAGCTTGGTAGCGGGAGATCAGACCGGGGAGCTGTTTTTT; CDR3aa: CASSLVAGDQTGELFF
abundance: .; v_gene: TRBV28; j_gene: TRBJ2-5; d_gene: .; CDR3nt: TGTGCCAGCAGTTTTGCAGGGGCAGGAGAGACCCAGTACTTC; CDR3aa: CASSFAGAGETQYF
abundance: .; v_gene: TRBV6-4; j_gene: TRBJ2-1; d_gene: .; CDR3nt: TGTGCCAGCAACTCTCCCCGCGGGATAGGGCTGTGTGAGCAGTTCTTC; CDR3aa: CASNSPRGIGLCEQFF
abundance: .; v_gene: TRBV28; j_gene: TRBJ1-5; d_gene: TRBD1; CDR3nt: TGTGCCAGCAGCGATGACAGGGCGACTCAGCCCCAGCATTTT; CDR3aa: CASSDDRATQPQHF
abundance: few; v_gene: TRBV5-8; j_gene: TRBJ2-6; d_gene: TRBD1; CDR3nt: TGTGCCAGCAGCTCCCGGGACAGGGCTGCTGGGGCCAACGTCCTGACTTTC; CDR3aa: CASSSRDRAAGANVLTF
abundance: .; v_gene: TRBV6-6; j_gene: TRBJ1-3; d_gene: TRBD1; CDR3nt: TGTGCCAGCAGTTACAAACAGGGGTCTGGAAACACCATATATTTT; CDR3aa: CASSYKQGSGNTIYF
abundance: .; v_gene: TRBV27; j_gene: TRBJ1-2; d_gene: TRBD1; CDR3nt: TGTGCCAGCAGTTTAGCGGCAGGGGGCTCCAGCGGCTACACCTTC; CDR3aa: CASSLAAGGSSGYTF
abundance: few; v_gene: TRBV27; j_gene: TRBJ1-2; d_gene: .; CDR3nt: TGTGCCAGCAGTTTTGGCAGGGACTATGGCTACACCTTC; CDR3aa: CASSFGRDYGYTF
abundance: once; v_gene: TRBV28; j_gene: TRBJ1-2; d_gene: TRBD1; CDR3nt: TGTGCCAGCACCCTAGGATGGGACAGCTACTATGGCTACACCTTC; CDR3aa: CASTLGWDSYYGYTF
abundance: .; v_gene: TRBV29-1; j_gene: TRBJ2-1; d_gene: TRBD2; CDR3nt: TGCAGCGTCTTAGCGGGAGGGAGCCCCTACAATGAGCAGTTCTTC; CDR3aa: CSVLAGGSPYNEQFF
abundance: .; v_gene: TRBV4-2; j_gene: TRBJ1-1; d_gene: TRBD1; CDR3nt: TGTGCCAGCAGTCCCATCGACAGGGGTACGTATGGGTGGACTGAAGCTTTCTTT; CDR3aa: CASSPIDRGTYGWTEAFF
abundance: .; v_gene: TRBV5-1; j_gene: TRBJ1-3; d_gene: TRBD1; CDR3nt: TGCGCCAGCAGCCCGGGACAGGGGGTGGACACCATATATTTT; CDR3aa: CASSPGQGVDTIYF
abundance: .; v_gene: TRBV28; j_gene: TRBJ1-4; d_gene: .; CDR3nt: TGTGCCAGCAGAGACCTCGGGACAAGGCGTAATGAAAAACTGTTTTTT; CDR3aa: CASRDLGTRRNEKLFF
abundance: .; v_gene: TRBV11-2; j_gene: TRBJ1-2; d_gene: TRBD1; CDR3nt: TGTGCCAGCAGCCCTCGGACAGGGGTGCACTATGGCTACACCTTC; CDR3aa: CASSPRTGVHYGYTF
abundance: .; v_gene: TRBV7-9; j_gene: TRBJ1-1; d_gene: .; CDR3nt: TGTGCCAGCAGCCCGGGACAGAACACTGAAGCTTTCTTT; CDR3aa: CASSPGQNTEAFF
abundance: .; v_gene: TRBV28; j_gene: TRBJ1-2; d_gene: TRBD1; CDR3nt: TGTGCCGCGAGGGAACAGGGGGCGTTGAGGTCTGGCTACACCTTC; CDR3aa: CAAREQGALRSGYTF
abundance: .; v_gene: TRBV19; j_gene: TRBJ1-3; d_gene: .; CDR3nt: TGTGCCAGTATTAATCGTCGGTCCTCCTCTGGAAACACCATATATTTT; CDR3aa: CASINRRSSSGNTIYF
abundance: .; v_gene: TRBV15; j_gene: TRBJ1-2; d_gene: TRBD1; CDR3nt: TGTGCCACCAGCAGAGATTACCCGAACAGGGGAGTAGGATATGGCTACACCTTC; CDR3aa: CATSRDYPNRGVGYGYTF
abundance: .; v_gene: TRBV10-2; j_gene: TRBJ1-2; d_gene: .; CDR3nt: TGCGCCAGCAGTGAGCTAGATGGCTACACCTTC; CDR3aa: CASSELDGYTF
abundance: .; v_gene: TRBV27; j_gene: TRBJ2-1; d_gene: .; CDR3nt: TGTGCCAGCAGCTTACCCTCTAGTGTTAATGAGCAGTTCTTC; CDR3aa: CASSLPSSVNEQFF
abundance: .; v_gene: TRBV5-1; j_gene: TRBJ1-3; d_gene: TRBD1; CDR3nt: TGCGCCAGCAGCTCCCAGGGGGCGAGTGGAAACACCATATATTTT; CDR3aa: CASSSQGASGNTIYF
abundance: .; v_gene: TRBV11-2; j_gene: TRBJ1-1; d_gene: .; CDR3nt: TGTGCCAGCAGCTTAGGGCAGTTCATGAACACTGAAGCTTTCTTT; CDR3aa: CASSLGQFMNTEAFF
abundance: .; v_gene: TRBV24-1; j_gene: TRBJ2-5; d_gene: .; CDR3nt: TGTGCCACCAGTGACCCCTCGGGTGTTGAGACCCAGTACTTC; CDR3aa: CATSDPSGVETQYF
abundance: .; v_gene: TRBV28; j_gene: TRBJ2-5; d_gene: TRBD2; CDR3nt: TGTGCCAGCAGTCCAGGACTAGCGGGAGGGCCCCAAGAGACCCAGTACTTC; CDR3aa: CASSPGLAGGPQETQYF
abundance: .; v_gene: TRBV5-6; j_gene: TRBJ1-1; d_gene: TRBD1; CDR3nt: TGTGCCAGCATCCTCGGACCACGCCAGACAGGGGGAGCTTTCTTT; CDR3aa: CASILGPRQTGGAFF
abundance: .; v_gene: TRBV19; j_gene: TRBJ1-3; d_gene: .; CDR3nt: TGTGCCAGTAGTATAGAGGACAGCGACTATGGAAACACCATATATTTT; CDR3aa: CASSIEDSDYGNTIYF
abundance: .; v_gene: TRBV5-8; j_gene: TRBJ2-1; d_gene: TRBD2; CDR3nt: TGTGCCAGCAGCTTGGAGAGGCTAGCGGCAAGCTCCTACAATGAGCAGTTCTTC; CDR3aa: CASSLERLAASSYNEQFF
abundance: .; v_gene: TRBV27; j_gene: TRBJ1-6; d_gene: .; CDR3nt: TGTGCCAGCAGCGAGGTGCCCCGAGGCATATTACATTCACCCCTCCACTTT; CDR3aa: CASSEVPRGILHSPLHF
abundance: few; v_gene: TRBV28; j_gene: TRBJ1-1; d_gene: .; CDR3nt: TGTGCCAGCAGGTTTTTTGGGGGCAGGAACACTGAAGCTTTCTTT; CDR3aa: CASRFFGGRNTEAFF
abundance: .; v_gene: TRBV7-2; j_gene: TRBJ2-4; d_gene: .; CDR3nt: TGTGCCAGCAGCTTTGCAGGTCGGATTCAGTACTTC; CDR3aa: CASSFAGRIQYF
abundance: .; v_gene: TRBV13; j_gene: TRBJ1-4; d_gene: .; CDR3nt: TGTGCCAGCAGCTTAAGCATATCAAGCGAAAAACTGTTTTTT; CDR3aa: CASSLSISSEKLFF
abundance: .; v_gene: TRBV7-2; j_gene: TRBJ1-2; d_gene: TRBD1; CDR3nt: TGTGCCAGCAGCTTAGATGGGACAGGGATCTATGACTACACCTTC; CDR3aa: CASSLDGTGIYDYTF
abundance: few; v_gene: TRBV2; j_gene: TRBJ1-6; d_gene: .; CDR3nt: TGTGCCAGCAGTGAAAGGTGGATCCCCCCCAGGTCACCCCTCCACTTT; CDR3aa: CASSERWIPPRSPLHF
abundance: .; v_gene: TRBV28; j_gene: TRBJ2-7; d_gene: TRBD2; CDR3nt: TGTGCCAGCAGTTATGAGGGCGGGAGGGAGCAGTACTTC; CDR3aa: CASSYEGGREQYF
abundance: once; v_gene: TRBV6-5; j_gene: TRBJ1-3; d_gene: .; CDR3nt: TGTGCCAGCAAACTCCGACGGGATGGAAACACCATATATTTT; CDR3aa: CASKLRRDGNTIYF
abundance: .; v_gene: TRBV6-2/TRBV6-3; j_gene: TRBJ2-7; d_gene: .; CDR3nt: TGTGCCAGCAGTTACGGTACTAGTTTCTCCCCCGAGCAGTACTTC; CDR3aa: CASSYGTSFSPEQYF
abundance: .; v_gene: TRBV4-2; j_gene: TRBJ2-7; d_gene: .; CDR3nt: TGTGCCAGCAGCCAAGATACTAGGACCTACGAGCAGTACTTC; CDR3aa: CASSQDTRTYEQYF
abundance: few; v_gene: TRBV2; j_gene: TRBJ2-1; d_gene: TRBD2; CDR3nt: TGTGCCAGCAGTGAATATAGCGGGAGATTGAATGAGCAGTTCTTC; CDR3aa: CASSEYSGRLNEQFF
abundance: few; v_gene: TRBV11-2; j_gene: TRBJ2-1; d_gene: .; CDR3nt: TGTGCCATAAAGGGGCAGGGGCACAATGAGCAGTTCTTC; CDR3aa: CAIKGQGHNEQFF
abundance: .; v_gene: TRBV4-1; j_gene: TRBJ1-2; d_gene: .; CDR3nt: TGCGCCAGCAGCCAAGAGAGGTTCGGGGGCTATGGCTACACCTTC; CDR3aa: CASSQERFGGYGYTF
abundance: .; v_gene: TRBV28; j_gene: TRBJ2-5; d_gene: TRBD2; CDR3nt: TGTGCCAGCAGAGGACTAGCGGTTCAAGAGACCCAGTACTTC; CDR3aa: CASRGLAVQETQYF
abundance: .; v_gene: TRBV2; j_gene: TRBJ2-7; d_gene: TRBD1; CDR3nt: TGTGCCAGCAGGGACTTCCGCCGGACAGGGATAAACACCTACGAGCAGTACTTC; CDR3aa: CASRDFRRTGINTYEQYF
abundance: .; v_gene: TRBV19; j_gene: TRBJ2-5; d_gene: .; CDR3nt: TGTGCCAGTAGTCTGCAGGGTCAGCAAGAGACCCAGTACTTC; CDR3aa: CASSLQGQQETQYF
abundance: .; v_gene: TRBV6-1; j_gene: TRBJ1-2; d_gene: .; CDR3nt: TGTGCCAGCAGTGAAGCCCCTGCGGGGGGGGCTAACTATGGCTACACCTTC; CDR3aa: CASSEAPAGGANYGYTF
abundance: .; v_gene: TRBV27; j_gene: TRBJ2-3; d_gene: .; CDR3nt: TGTGCCAGCAGTTTAAACCCCGAACTCCTCACAGATACGCAGTATTTT; CDR3aa: CASSLNPELLTDTQYF
abundance: .; v_gene: TRBV3-1/TRBV3-2; j_gene: TRBJ1-2; d_gene: TRBD1; CDR3nt: TGTGCCAGCAGCCGTTGGGACAGCTTTAACTATGGCTACACCTTC; CDR3aa: CASSRWDSFNYGYTF
abundance: .; v_gene: TRBV2; j_gene: TRBJ1-3; d_gene: .; CDR3nt: TGTGCCAGCAGTGCCGAGGATATGGGCTCTGGAAACACCATATATTTT; CDR3aa: CASSAEDMGSGNTIYF
abundance: .; v_gene: TRBV10-1; j_gene: TRBJ1-1; d_gene: .; CDR3nt: TGCGCCAGCCCGAGAGGGGGTAGTTCTTTCTTT; CDR3aa: CASPRGGSSFF
abundance: .; v_gene: TRBV29-1; j_gene: TRBJ2-1; d_gene: .; CDR3nt: TGCAGCGTGGCCTACAGGGGGGGTACCTACAATGAGCAGTTCTTC; CDR3aa: CSVAYRGGTYNEQFF
abundance: .; v_gene: TRBV28; j_gene: TRBJ2-1; d_gene: TRBD1; CDR3nt: TGTGCCAGCAGTTTACCGGGACAGTTTTACAATGAGCAGTTCTTC; CDR3aa: CASSLPGQFYNEQFF
abundance: once; v_gene: TRBV3-1/TRBV3-2; j_gene: TRBJ2-3; d_gene: TRBD2; CDR3nt: TGTGCCAGCAGCCAAGATCAGCGGCTAGCGGGCCCAGGTACGCAGTATTTT; CDR3aa: CASSQDQRLAGPGTQYF
abundance: once; v_gene: TRBV4-1; j_gene: TRBJ2-7; d_gene: .; CDR3nt: TGCGCCAGCAGCCCCTTTACGGGAGCCTCGTACGAGCAGTACTTC; CDR3aa: CASSPFTGASYEQYF
abundance: once; v_gene: TRBV2; j_gene: TRBJ1-6; d_gene: TRBD1; CDR3nt: TGTGCCAGCAGTGGGGGACAGGGAGGAGGTTCACCCCTCCACTTT; CDR3aa: CASSGGQGGGSPLHF